The 22 T cell receptor beta chains below come from one sample, sequenced in a study of persistence of HIV-infected CD4 T cells. These TCRs' antigens remain unknown. Lysates of CMV-infected fibroblasts at approximately 9.6 ug/mL stimulated these cells. Memory cells lacking CD40L and CD69 with high CD45RO were sorted. The immunoSEQ assay was version 4, run in survey mode. Here immunoSEQ multiplex PCR was the method, and the copy in TCRdb shows in-frame clones only, minus some. The table includes 35,000 to 45,000 clones, approximately 80% detected once. Material: CD4+ T cells sorted from PBMCs after roughly 17-hour stimulation, obtained from a patient who received antiretroviral therapy. These receptors came from an adult man with HIV who was CMV-seropositive.

V is TRBV7-6 and J is TRBJ2-5; D remains ambiguous. CDR1 is SGHVS, CDR2 FNYEAQ, per germline. The CDR3 contains 14 residues. The V end lost 5 bases, the J end lost 5 bases, and 15 bases lay between the germline ends. CDR3 sequence reads: CASSGRSGPETQYF. The CDR3 nucleotides are TGTGCCAGCAGCGGCCGTTCGGGCCCGGAGACCCAGTACTTC.

The J gene is TRBJ2-7, the V gene TRBV7-8; TRBD2 matches at 9 bases. CDR3 length: 16 residues. Germline assignment: CDR1 SGHVS and CDR2 FQNEAQ. V was clipped by 0 bases and J by 3 bases; unmatched bases: 6. CDR3 in DNA: TGTGCCAGCAGCTTAGCCTCTAGCGGGGCGCGCTACGAGCAGTACTTC. Its translation: CASSLASSGARYEQYF.

This clone has only one observation. The V call is TRBV7-3, the J call TRBJ2-2, with D possibly being TRBD2 (6 bases). The CDR3 loop spans 17 amino acids. The V gene lost 6 bases and the J gene lost 3 bases, with 20 bases spanning the gap. The V gene's germline CDR1 is SGHTA and CDR2 FQGTGA. The CDR3 nucleotides are TGTGCCAGCAGTTTAGCCCCGGTGGTAGCGGACACCGGGGAGCTGTTTTTT. Translated: CASSLAPVVADTGELFF.

The chain joins TRBV10-2 to TRBJ2-3, with 8 positions matching TRBD1. V dropped 3 bases and J dropped 2; count of bases not matched to a gene: 4. Germline V CDR1 and CDR2: WSHSY, SAAADI. This CDR3 has 15 amino acids. In DNA, the CDR3 is TGCGCCAGCAGTGATACGGGACAGGCCACAGATACGCAGTATTTT. It translates to CASSDTGQATDTQYF.

The chain joins TRBV27 to TRBJ1-5, with D unresolved. V lost 3 bases to trimming and J lost 2 bases, with 11 bases between them. The germline V gene encodes CDR1 MNHEY and CDR2 SMNVEV (reference sequence). The CDR3 runs 15 residues. CDR3 sequence reads: CASSLVPAGNQPQHF. CDR3 bases: TGTGCCAGCAGTTTGGTGCCCGCCGGCAATCAGCCCCAGCATTTT.

The V call is TRBV6-5, the J call TRBJ1-2; possible D gene TRBD1, 6 bases. The CDR3 contains 16 residues. Deletions cut 0 bases from V and 8 bases from J, with 19 bases between. Germline values: CDR1 MNHEY, CDR2 SVGAGI. The DNA of the CDR3 is TGTGCCAGCAGTTACTCGGGGGCAGTAACTTTAATGGGCTACACCTTC. Translation gives CASSYSGAVTLMGYTF.

The genes are TRBV7-2 and TRBJ1-2, with D tentatively TRBD1 (5 bases). This CDR3 region has 14 residues. Germline loops: CDR1 SGHTA, CDR2 FQGNSA. V was shortened by 4 bases and J by 6 bases, with 15 bases between the two germline ends. The CDR3 nucleotides are TGTGCCAGCAGCTCGAGGGGAGTGAGTAATGGCTACACCTTC. It encodes CASSSRGVSNGYTF.

J is TRBJ1-5 and V is TRBV12-3 or TRBV12-4; D uncertain. V was cut by 1 base and J by 3 bases, with 4 bases left in between. The CDR3 loop spans 13 amino acids. In nucleotides, the CDR3 is TGTGCCAGCAGTTTAGTTAACAATCAGCCCCAGCATTTT. As protein: CASSLVNNQPQHF.

Here the CDR3 DNA reads TGTGCCAGCAGCCAAGGACAGGGGAGCAACACCATATATTTT. Translated: CASSQGQGSNTIYF. The rearrangement uses TRBV5-4 and TRBJ1-3, with 9 bases identical to TRBD1. CDR3 size: 14 residues. Per the germline V gene, CDR1 is SGHNT and CDR2 is YYREEE (reference sequence). V was pared by 4 bases and J by 7 bases, with 6 bases of the junction left unmatched.

This clone was recorded a few times. The chain combines TRBV4-1 with TRBJ1-6; tentatively, D is TRBD1 (5 bases). CDR1 and CDR2 (germline): MGHRA, YSYEKL. Trimming removed 3 bases at V and 7 bases at J, with 13 bases between. The length of the CDR3 is 15 residues. This CDR3 reads CASSHDGTSNSPLHF. The CDR3 DNA sequence: TGCGCCAGCAGCCATGACGGGACGTCGAATTCACCCCTCCACTTT.

CDR3 bases: TGTGCCACCAGGCCGGGACAGGGGTCCGGGGAGCTGTTTTTT. It codes for CATRPGQGSGELFF. The chain links TRBV7-9 to TRBJ2-2, with 10 bases matching TRBD1. J gave up 6 bases and V 10 bases, and 8 bases lay outside the gene matches. Germline CDR1 reads SEHNR; CDR2 reads FQNEAQ (reference sequence). The CDR3 is 14 residues long.

The chain carries TRBV28 and TRBJ2-6, with D perhaps matching TRBD1 (5 bases). Germline V gene sequence: CDR1 MDHEN, CDR2 SYDVKM. Trimming left V 11 bases short and J 0 bases short, with 17 bases between. The CDR3 covers 16 residues. The CDR3 spells CAAGTPGISGANVLTF. Here the CDR3 DNA reads TGTGCCGCAGGTACGCCAGGGATCTCTGGGGCCAACGTCCTGACTTTC. The whole variable domain, filled in from reference TRBV28 and TRBJ2-6, reads DVKVTQSSRYLVKRTGEKVFLECVQDMDHENMFWYRQDPGLGLRLIYFSYDVKMKEKGDIPEGYSVSREKKERFSLILESASTNQTSMYLCAAGTPGISGANVLTFGAGSRLTVL.

The chain couples TRBV7-8 to TRBJ2-1; TRBD1 agrees at 7 bases. This CDR3 contains 14 residues. After removal of 7 bases from V and 5 bases from J, the junction contained 8 bases not matched to a gene. From germline, CDR1 is SGHVS and CDR2 FQNEAQ. CDR3 protein: CASTVGTANNEQFF. CDR3 DNA: TGTGCCAGCACCGTCGGGACAGCAAACAATGAGCAGTTCTTC.

The chain couples TRBV29-1 to TRBJ2-3, with 8 bases identical to TRBD1. The CDR3 extends over 14 amino acids. From germline, CDR1 is SQVTM and CDR2 ANQGSEA. With V trimmed by 8 bases and J by 3 bases, 10 bases remained unmatched. The CDR3 DNA sequence: TGCAGCTTAAAGAACAGGGGGAAAACAGATACGCAGTATTTT. It specifies CSLKNRGKTDTQYF.

In this sample, this clone turned up once. V gene TRBV9 combines with J gene TRBJ2-1; D uncertain. CDR3 size: 16 residues. V shed 4 bases and J shed 0 bases, with 14 bases lying between them. Germline V lookup: CDR1 SGDLS, CDR2 YYNGEE. CDR3 amino acids: CASSFRRQSSYNEQFF. CDR3 DNA: TGTGCCAGCAGCTTCAGGCGGCAGAGCTCCTACAATGAGCAGTTCTTC.

The V gene is TRBV19, the J gene TRBJ1-2, with a tentative D call TRBD1 (5 bases). Germline V gene sequence: CDR1 LNHDA, CDR2 SQIVND (reference sequence). Trimming took off 7 bases at V and 0 bases at J, with 12 bases between the two ends. This CDR3 contains 14 residues. This chain's CDR3 is CASTLSGANYGYTF. CDR3 nucleotides: TGTGCCAGTACTCTGTCGGGGGCTAACTATGGCTACACCTTC.

There are a few counts of this clone. The chain links TRBV28 to TRBJ1-1, with D possibly TRBD1 on 6 matching bases. V lost 6 bases and J 4 bases, leaving 15 bases between the germline ends. This CDR3 has 14 amino acids. Germline values: CDR1 MDHEN, CDR2 SYDVKM. This chain's CDR3 is CASSPGGGSTEAFF. Written as DNA, the CDR3 is TGTGCCAGCAGCCCTGGAGGGGGGTCCACTGAAGCTTTCTTT.

The V and J genes are TRBV25-1 and TRBJ2-6; D is unresolved. Trimming removed 4 bases at V and 4 bases at J, with 14 bases between. This CDR3 has 16 amino acids. Germline V lookup: CDR1 MGHDK, CDR2 SYGVNS. The CDR3 sequence: CASSGFTLGGANVLTF. CDR3 in DNA: TGTGCCAGCAGTGGCTTCACCTTAGGGGGGGCCAACGTCCTGACTTTC.

V and J are TRBV27 and TRBJ1-1; D might be TRBD1 (5 bases). With 2 bases removed from V and 4 bases from J, the gap between germline ends came to 8 bases. Germline values: CDR1 MNHEY, CDR2 SMNVEV (reference sequence). The CDR3 is 13 residues long. CDR3 sequence (DNA): TGTGCCAGCAGTTTAAAGAGGGGCACTGAAGCTTTCTTT. This translates into CASSLKRGTEAFF.

This clone was recorded a few times. V and J are TRBV27 and TRBJ1-6; D is ambiguous. The CDR3 contains 15 residues. Germline V CDR1 and CDR2: MNHEY, SMNVEV (reference sequence). Trimming cost V 2 bases and J 4 bases, with 9 bases left between them. In nucleotides, the CDR3 is TGTGCCAGCAGTTTAGGGAGTACTTATAATTCACCCCTCCACTTT. This encodes CASSLGSTYNSPLHF.

The chain is built from TRBV6-6 and TRBJ2-3; possibly TRBD2 for D (5 bases). Trimming stripped 5 bases from V and 1 base from J, with 19 bases between. Germline CDR1 is MNHNY and CDR2 is SVGAGI (reference sequence). This CDR3 region has 17 residues. The CDR3 sequence is CASSLAWQAPRTDTQYF. DNA of the CDR3: TGTGCCAGCAGTCTAGCATGGCAGGCTCCGCGCACAGATACGCAGTATTTT.

The rearrangement links TRBV6-5 to TRBJ1-5; D remains ambiguous. The V gene lost 6 bases and the J gene lost 3 bases, with 12 bases spanning the gap. Germline lookup yields CDR1 MNHEY and CDR2 SVGAGI. CDR3 length: 14 residues. The CDR3 region has the DNA TGTGCCAGCAGCGCTGCGGTGACCAATCAGCCCCAGCATTTT. Translation: CASSAAVTNQPQHF.